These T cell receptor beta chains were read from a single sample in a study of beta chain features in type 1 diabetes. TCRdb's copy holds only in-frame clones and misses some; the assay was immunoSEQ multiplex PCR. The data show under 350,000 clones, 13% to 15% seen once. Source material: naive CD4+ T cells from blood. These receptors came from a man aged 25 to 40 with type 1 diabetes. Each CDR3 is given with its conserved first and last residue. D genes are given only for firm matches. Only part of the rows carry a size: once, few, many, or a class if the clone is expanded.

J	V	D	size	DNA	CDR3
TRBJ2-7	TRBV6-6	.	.	TGTGCCAGCCGCGTCGGGTTGACCTACGAGCAGTACTTC	CASRVGLTYEQYF
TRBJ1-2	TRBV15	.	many	TGTGCCACCAGCAGAGATCTTAGAGGCTACACCTTC	CATSRDLRGYTF
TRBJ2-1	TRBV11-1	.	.	TGTGCCAGCAGCCCCCGGACTGGAAACAATGAGCAGTTCTTC	CASSPRTGNNEQFF
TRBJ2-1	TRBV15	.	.	TGTGCCACCAGCAGAACAATAGCGAGCTCCTACAATGAGCAGTTCTTC	CATSRTIASSYNEQFF
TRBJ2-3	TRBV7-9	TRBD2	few	TGTGCCAGCAGCCTCAATAGCGGGAGGGGCCCAGATACGCAGTATTTT	CASSLNSGRGPDTQYF
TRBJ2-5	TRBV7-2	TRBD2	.	TGTGCCAGTTCCAAACTAGCGGCGTACCAAGAGACCCAGTACTTC	CASSKLAAYQETQYF
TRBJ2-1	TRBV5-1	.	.	TGCGCCAGCAGTGTGGTATCAGGCTCCTACAATGAGCAGTTCTTC	CASSVVSGSYNEQFF
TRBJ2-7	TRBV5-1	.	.	TGCGCCAGCAGCTTGACGGGAGCTCACGAGCAGTACTTC	CASSLTGAHEQYF
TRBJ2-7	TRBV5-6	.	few	TGTGCCAGCAGCTTGGTACCGGACTCCCTTTACGAGCAGTACTTC	CASSLVPDSLYEQYF
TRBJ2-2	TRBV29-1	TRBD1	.	TGCAGCGTGGACAGGGGGTCAAACACCGGGGAGCTGTTTTTT	CSVDRGSNTGELFF
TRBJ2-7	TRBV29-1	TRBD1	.	TGCAGCGTTGAAGATAACAGGGGACGTGAGCAGTACTTC	CSVEDNRGREQYF
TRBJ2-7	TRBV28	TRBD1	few	TGTGCCAGCAGCCGTGAGACAGGGTCCTACGAGCAGTACTTC	CASSRETGSYEQYF
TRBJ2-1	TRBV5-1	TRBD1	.	TGCGCCAGCATGACCGGGACAGGGGACAATGAGCAGTTCTTC	CASMTGTGDNEQFF
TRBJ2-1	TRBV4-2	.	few	TGTGCCAGCAGCCAAGCTACGGACTCGTACAATGAGCAGTTCTTC	CASSQATDSYNEQFF
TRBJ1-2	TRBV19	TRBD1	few	TGTGCCACCCTGACAGGGCGTTATGGCTACACCTTC	CATLTGRYGYTF
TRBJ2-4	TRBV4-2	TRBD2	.	TGTGCCAGCAGCACTGCAACCCGGGGGGAAAACATTCAGTACTTC	CASSTATRGENIQYF
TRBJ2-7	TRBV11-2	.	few	TGTGCCAGCAGCTTAGGCCGGGTCTACGAGCAGTACTTC	CASSLGRVYEQYF
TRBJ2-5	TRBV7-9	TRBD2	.	TGTGCCAGCAGCCGGTGGGGGGGGAAGACCCAGTACTTC	CASSRWGGKTQYF
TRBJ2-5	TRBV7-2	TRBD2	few	TGTGCCAGCAGCCCGTCCATGGGTCCCGGGGGGTGGGAGACCCAGTACTTC	CASSPSMGPGGWETQYF
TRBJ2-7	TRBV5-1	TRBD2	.	TGCGCCAGCAGCTCGGGACTAGCGGGAGTATACGAGCAGTACTTC	CASSSGLAGVYEQYF
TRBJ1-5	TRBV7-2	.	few	TGTGCCAGCAGCTTAGAAAGCGGCGCAGCGATGCCCCAGCATTTT	CASSLESGAAMPQHF
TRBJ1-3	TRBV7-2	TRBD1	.	TGTGCCAGCAAACAGGGGTCCGGAAACACCATATATTTT	CASKQGSGNTIYF
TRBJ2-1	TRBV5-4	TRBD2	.	TGTGCCAGCAGCTTGGTTGGAGCGGGAAGATACCGGCAGTTCTTC	CASSLVGAGRYRQFF
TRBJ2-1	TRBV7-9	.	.	TGTGCCAGCAGCTTACCAGGGTTCGGAGGGAATGAGCAGTTCTTC	CASSLPGFGGNEQFF